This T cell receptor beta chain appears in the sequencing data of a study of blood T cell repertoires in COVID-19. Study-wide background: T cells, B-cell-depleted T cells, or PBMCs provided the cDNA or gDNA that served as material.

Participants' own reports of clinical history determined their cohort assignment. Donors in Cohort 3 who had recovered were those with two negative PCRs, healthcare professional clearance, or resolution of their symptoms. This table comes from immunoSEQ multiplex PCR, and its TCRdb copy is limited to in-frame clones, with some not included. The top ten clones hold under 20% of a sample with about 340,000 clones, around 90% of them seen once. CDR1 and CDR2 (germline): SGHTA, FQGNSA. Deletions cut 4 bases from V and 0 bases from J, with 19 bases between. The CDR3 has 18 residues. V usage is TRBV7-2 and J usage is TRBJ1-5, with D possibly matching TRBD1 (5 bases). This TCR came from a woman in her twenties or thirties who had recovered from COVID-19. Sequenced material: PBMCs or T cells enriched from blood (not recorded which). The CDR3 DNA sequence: TGTGCCAGCAGCTCAGGACACCGAACGCGCTATAGCAATCAGCCCCAGCATTTT. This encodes CASSSGHRTRYSNQPQHF. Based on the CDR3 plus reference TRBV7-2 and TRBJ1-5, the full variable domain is GAGVSQSPSNKVTEKGKDVELRCDPISGHTALYWYRQSLGQGLEFLIYFQGNSAPDKSGLPSDRFSAERTGGSVSTLTIQRTQQEDSAVYLCASSSGHRTRYSNQPQHFGDGTRLSIL.